This note documents a single T cell receptor beta chain sequence. As yet, its antigen is unknown. This record belongs to a study of shared clonotypes between healthy human individuals. Whole-study results and caveats: Against clonotypes common to all four donors, non-shared ones had lower generation probabilities. Among the subsets, naive ones generally showed larger estimated richness than memory ones.

Source study methods: Owing to the provision of junction-only sequences devoid of quality scores by immunoSEQ, filtering differed. Sequencing was performed with immunoSEQ multiplex PCR; in TCRdb, only in-frame clones are kept and a portion is missing. Clone size and the V and J calls come from that table; the DNA yielded D and trimming. The sample has some 1 million clones; around 76% are singletons. The germline gives CDR1 GTSNPN, CDR2 SVGIG (reference sequence). There are 15 residues in the CDR3. With V trimmed by 5 bases and J by 6 bases, 10 bases remained unmatched. This chain uses TRBV30 with TRBJ1-6; TRBD1 aligns across 7 bases. The TCR originated in a man between 18 and 35 years old in good health. The sequenced material came from memory CD4+ T cells sorted from blood. Indicated subset: CD45RA-negative fraction. For the CDR3, the DNA is TGTGCCTGGGCTGGTTGGACAGGTATTAATTCACCCCTCCACTTT. Its protein is CAWAGWTGINSPLHF.